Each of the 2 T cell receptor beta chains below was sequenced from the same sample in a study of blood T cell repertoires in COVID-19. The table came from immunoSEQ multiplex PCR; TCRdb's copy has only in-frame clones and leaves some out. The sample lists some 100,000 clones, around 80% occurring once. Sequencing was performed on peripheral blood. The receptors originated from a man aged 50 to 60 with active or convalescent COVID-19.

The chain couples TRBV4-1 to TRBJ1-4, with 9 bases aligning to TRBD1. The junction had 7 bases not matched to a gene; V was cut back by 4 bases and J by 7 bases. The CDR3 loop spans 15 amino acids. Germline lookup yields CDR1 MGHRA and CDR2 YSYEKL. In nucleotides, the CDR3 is TGCGCCAGCAGCCCACCCGGGACAGGGCGTGAAAAACTGTTTTTT. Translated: CASSPPGTGREKLFF.

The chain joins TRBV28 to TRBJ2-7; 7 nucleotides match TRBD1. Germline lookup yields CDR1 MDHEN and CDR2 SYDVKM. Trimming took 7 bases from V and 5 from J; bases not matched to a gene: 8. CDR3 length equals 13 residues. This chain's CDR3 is CASTPGQQHEQYF. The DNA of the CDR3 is TGTGCCAGCACCCCGGGACAGCAGCACGAGCAGTACTTC.